The rows below give T cell receptor beta chains drawn from one sample of a study of post-analysis software for immune sequencing data. Each CDR3 protein is one row after TCRdb ran MiXCR on the PCR reads. The table includes approximately 690,000 distinct CDR3 sequences, approximately 60% detected once. Sequencing was carried out using blood. These receptors were obtained from a girl aged 2 to 10 with multiple sclerosis. Both conserved end residues are part of each CDR3. Fields, in order: J gene, CDR3 length, D gene, clone size, V gene, CDR3 protein, CDR3 DNA. D genes are given only for firm matches. Clone sizes are given selectively: once, few, many, or a class where the clone is expanded.

TRBJ2-7 | 18 | TRBD2 | - | TRBV15 | CATSRDPSGRTTTYEQYF | TGTGCCACCAGCAGAGATCCTAGCGGGAGGACTACCACCTACGAGCAGTACTTC
TRBJ2-7 | 14 | - | few | TRBV10-3 | CAISESISTYEQYF | TGTGCCATCAGTGAGTCTATCAGCACCTACGAGCAGTACTTC
TRBJ2-5 | 16 | TRBD2 | - | TRBV4-1 | CASSQERSGSIETQYF | TGCGCCAGCAGCCAAGAGAGGAGCGGGAGCATAGAGACCCAGTACTTC
TRBJ1-2 | 14 | - | - | TRBV15 | CATSRDFNGDGYTF | TGTGCCACCAGCAGAGATTTCAATGGCGATGGCTACACCTTC
TRBJ1-2 | 13 | - | many | TRBV7-2 | CASSPGTDYGYTF | TGTGCCAGCAGCCCAGGGACGGACTATGGCTACACCTTC
TRBJ2-1 | 16 | TRBD2 | once | TRBV7-6 | CASSTGGSYSYNEQFF | TGTGCCAGCAGCACGGGGGGGAGCTACTCCTACAATGAGCAGTTCTTC
TRBJ2-7 | 18 | TRBD2 | - | TRBV27 | CASKILVGEGRRKGEQYF | TGTGCCAGCAAGATCCTTGTTGGGGAGGGCCGCCGCAAGGGCGAGCAGTACTTC
TRBJ2-5 | 13 | - | few | TRBV6-2/TRBV6-3 | CASVRGATRTQYF | TGTGCCAGCGTCCGGGGGGCAACAAGGACCCAGTACTTC
TRBJ2-3 | 16 | TRBD1 | - | TRBV20-1 | CSARDATGGWGDTQYF | TGCAGTGCTAGAGATGCGACAGGGGGATGGGGGGATACGCAGTATTTT
TRBJ2-1 | 13 | - | - | TRBV11-2 | CASSLVLRSEQFF | TGTGCCAGCAGCTTAGTACTGCGGAGTGAGCAGTTCTTC
TRBJ1-1 | 17 | - | few | TRBV5-1 | CASSLGSGSPMNTEAFF | TGCGCCAGCAGCCTGGGGTCTGGCTCGCCTATGAACACTGAAGCTTTCTTT
TRBJ1-2 | 16 | - | once | TRBV5-4 | CASSLVDRTANYGYTF | TGTGCCAGCAGCTTGGTTGATAGGACAGCTAACTATGGCTACACCTTC
TRBJ2-1 | 13 | TRBD1 | - | TRBV10-3 | CAITRQGTNEQFF | TGTGCCATCACCCGACAGGGTACGAATGAGCAGTTCTTC
TRBJ2-4 | 15 | - | - | TRBV5-1 | CASSPLVGAKNIQYF | TGCGCCAGCAGCCCCCTGGTTGGGGCCAAAAACATTCAGTACTTC
TRBJ2-1 | 12 | TRBD1 | - | TRBV7-7 | CASRDTGVEQFF | TGTGCCAGCAGGGATACAGGGGTAGAGCAGTTCTTC
TRBJ2-5 | 13 | - | few | TRBV29-1 | CSALDSSQETQYF | TGCAGCGCCCTTGACAGCTCCCAAGAGACCCAGTACTTC
TRBJ2-3 | 15 | TRBD1 | - | TRBV11-2 | CASSVGQGHTDTQYF | TGTGCCAGCAGCGTGGGACAGGGGCACACAGATACGCAGTATTTT
TRBJ2-5 | 14 | - | - | TRBV7-9 | CASSLTEYQETQYF | TGTGCCAGCAGCCTGACAGAGTACCAAGAGACCCAGTACTTC
TRBJ2-7 | 16 | TRBD2 | - | TRBV6-5 | CASSRGLAGWYNEQYF | TGTGCCAGCAGCAGAGGACTAGCGGGGTGGTACAATGAGCAGTACTTC
TRBJ1-6 | 13 | - | - | TRBV29-1 | CSVRDADNSPLHF | TGCAGCGTAAGGGACGCAGATAATTCACCCCTCCACTTT
TRBJ1-1 | 14 | - | few | TRBV15 | CATSRDPGMSEAFF | TGTGCCACCAGCAGAGATCCAGGGATGTCTGAAGCTTTCTTT
TRBJ2-7 | 12 | - | - | TRBV27 | CASGRNYYEQYF | TGCGCCAGCGGGCGGAATTACTACGAGCAGTACTTC
TRBJ2-1 | 12 | TRBD1 | - | TRBV6-6 | CASSDRGFEQFF | TGTGCCAGCAGCGACAGGGGTTTCGAGCAGTTCTTC
TRBJ1-1 | 15 | - | few | TRBV5-4 | CASSLVGQTNTEAFF | TGTGCCAGCAGCTTGGTAGGCCAGACGAACACTGAAGCTTTCTTT
TRBJ2-1 | 13 | - | few | TRBV20-1 | CSARQASYNEQFF | TGCAGTGCTCGACAGGCTTCCTACAATGAGCAGTTCTTC
TRBJ1-1 | 16 | TRBD1 | - | TRBV7-2 | CASSTRTGGGGTEAFF | TGTGCCAGCAGCACCCGGACAGGGGGTGGTGGCACTGAAGCTTTCTTT
TRBJ2-2 | 17 | - | - | TRBV7-9 | CASSPDPTDVDAGELFF | TGTGCCAGCAGCCCCGACCCGACAGACGTAGATGCCGGGGAGCTGTTTTTT
TRBJ2-5 | 17 | TRBD2 | - | TRBV11-2 | CASSWVLAGGTTNEQYF | TGTGCCAGCAGCTGGGTGCTAGCGGGAGGAACCACCAATGAGCAGTACTTC
TRBJ1-2 | 13 | - | few | TRBV12-3/TRBV12-4 | CASRVGEVYGYTF | TGTGCCAGCAGGGTTGGGGAGGTGTATGGCTACACCTTC
TRBJ2-1 | 12 | - | few | TRBV29-1 | CSVELARNEQFF | TGCAGCGTTGAGCTGGCGCGCAATGAGCAGTTCTTC
TRBJ2-7 | 14 | - | few | TRBV10-3 | CAISERTYTYEQYF | TGTGCCATCAGTGAAAGGACCTACACCTACGAGCAGTACTTC
TRBJ1-6 | 14 | TRBD1 | - | TRBV6-6 | CASREGARNSPLHF | TGTGCCAGCAGAGAGGGGGCTCGTAATTCACCCCTCCACTTT
TRBJ1-2 | 15 | - | once | TRBV6-5 | CASSYSAGRLLGYTF | TGTGCCAGCAGTTACTCGGCAGGGCGACTACTTGGCTACACCTTC
TRBJ1-4 | 14 | - | - | TRBV20-1 | CSARDSSTNEKLFF | TGCAGTGCGCGCGACAGTTCAACTAATGAAAAACTGTTTTTT